A single TCR beta chain is shown here with its context. What it binds is unknown. This record comes from a study of T cell responses to AZD1222 COVID-19 vaccine. Study-wide points: With dominance at 160-218 and 743-854, vaccine-associated CD4 TCRs spanned spike.

Produced via immunoSEQ multiplex PCR; TCRdb's table is partial and in-frame only. Of under 150,000 clones in the sample, around 89% are singletons; the top ten hold approximately 10%. The germline CDR1 and CDR2 sequences are SGHDT and YYEEEE. Between the trimmed V and J ends, which lost 7 bases and 0 bases, there was a span of 4 bases. The CDR3 totals 11 residues. Sequencing was performed on peripheral blood, taken on day 0 of MenACWY control vaccination. This receptor was obtained from an adult in good health. The rearrangement uses TRBV5-6 and TRBJ1-1; D gene ambiguous. The CDR3 here is CASAMNTEAFF. The CDR3 DNA reads TGTGCCAGCGCAATGAACACTGAAGCTTTCTTT.